Sequencing of this TCR beta chain was carried out in a study of shared clonotypes between healthy human individuals. Method: immunoSEQ multiplex PCR; TCRdb's copy keeps in-frame clones and lacks some. The sample consists of 640,000 or so clones, around 72% of them appearing once. The CDR3 sequence is 16 residues long. CDR1 and CDR2 (germline): SGHNT, YENEEA. V was trimmed by 5 bases and J by 0 bases, leaving 11 bases between them. The sequence came from a woman between 25 and 40 years old in good health. J is TRBJ2-6 and V is TRBV11-3; D call uncertain. Specimen: memory CD4+ T cells sorted from blood. Sample subset: CD45RA-negative fraction. The CDR3, as DNA: TGTGCCAGCAGCATTGACCAACGCTCTGGGGCCAACGTCCTGACTTTC. It translates to CASSIDQRSGANVLTF.